The 21 T cell receptor beta chains below all came from one sample that was sequenced in a study of control samples from healthy donors and cancer patients. Profiled with immunoSEQ multiplex PCR; TCRdb holds only in-frame clones, not every one. The sample yields about 200,000 clones, about nine tenths seen once. Sequenced input: blood. Receptors originate from a man aged 25 to 45 in good health.

This chain links TRBV5-1 with TRBJ1-2, with 8 positions matching TRBD1. Germline loops: CDR1 SGHRS, CDR2 YFSETQ. V shed 0 bases, J shed 4 bases, and the junction held 8 bases outside the gene matches. The CDR3 runs to 16 residues. DNA for the CDR3: TGCGCCAGCAGCTTGGGCCCGACAGGGGCCGGCTATGGCTACACCTTC. Translating it yields CASSLGPTGAGYGYTF.

Comment on this clone: Sequence at one end of the junction differs from germline and may be a read error. Other DNA sequences in the same sample also yield this CDR3. The chain combines TRBV3-1 (or the pseudogene TRBV3-2) with TRBJ1-5; 7 positions match TRBD1. The germline V gene encodes CDR1 LGHDT and CDR2 YNNKEL (reference sequence). The CDR3 is 14 amino acids. CDR3 residues: CASSLRQGHQPQHF. The CDR3, as DNA: TGCGCCAGCAGCCTACGACAGGGCCATCAGCCCCAGCATTTT.

The rearrangement links TRBV18 to TRBJ1-3, with D perhaps TRBD1 (6 bases). Looked up from germline, CDR1 is KGHSH and CDR2 is LQKENI. Trimming cost V 2 bases and J 0 bases, with 11 bases left between them. This CDR3 comprises 16 residues. This CDR3 is CASSPGQLFSGNTIYF. For the CDR3, the DNA is TGTGCCAGCTCACCAGGACAGTTGTTCTCTGGAAACACCATATATTTT.

This chain links TRBV5-1 with TRBJ1-1; D perhaps matches TRBD1 (5 bases). This CDR3 spans 13 amino acids. Per the germline V gene, CDR1 is SGHRS and CDR2 is YFSETQ. V lost 5 bases and J lost 0, with 8 bases in between. This CDR3 is CASSYRLNTEAFF. The CDR3 region has the DNA TGCGCCAGCAGTTACAGGTTGAACACTGAAGCTTTCTTT.

V and J are TRBV18 and TRBJ2-7, with D perhaps matching TRBD1 (6 bases). The CDR3 has 15 residues. V shed 1 base and J shed 1 base, with 11 bases lying between them. The V gene's germline CDR1 is KGHSH and CDR2 LQKENI. CDR3: CASSPRTDRSYEQYF. The CDR3 bases are TGTGCCAGCTCACCACGTACGGACAGATCCTACGAGCAGTACTTC.

The chain joins TRBV3-1 (or the pseudogene TRBV3-2) to TRBJ1-3, with D uncertain. From germline, CDR1 is LGHDT and CDR2 YNNKEL (reference sequence). This CDR3 spans 17 amino acids. V lost 2 bases and J 0 bases, leaving 14 bases between the germline ends. CDR3 amino acids: CASSQFTGFTSGNTIYF. DNA of the CDR3: TGTGCCAGCAGCCAATTTACGGGTTTCACCTCTGGAAACACCATATATTTT.

The chain recombines TRBV30 with TRBJ2-3; 8 nucleotides line up with TRBD1. Germline V lookup: CDR1 GTSNPN, CDR2 SVGIG (reference sequence). The CDR3 consists of 14 residues. Unmatched junction bases numbered 7, after V lost 4 bases and J lost 4 bases. Written as DNA, the CDR3 is TGTGCCTGGACGGACAGGGTTGAAGCAGATACGCAGTATTTT. This gives the protein CAWTDRVEADTQYF.

The genes are TRBV27 and TRBJ2-1; D gene ambiguous. V was clipped by 0 bases and J by 0 bases, with 9 bases between them. CDR3 size: 16 residues. Germline V CDR1 and CDR2: MNHEY, SMNVEV (reference sequence). The CDR3 DNA reads TGTGCCAGCAGTTTATCGAACGGATACTCCTACAATGAGCAGTTCTTC. Protein: CASSLSNGYSYNEQFF.

The V and J genes are TRBV14 and TRBJ1-2; maybe TRBD1 (5 bases). The CDR3 contains 14 residues. Germline-derived CDR1 and CDR2 are SGHDN and FVKESK. Trimming took 0 bases from V and 2 from J, leaving 7 bases between them. Written as DNA, the CDR3 is TGTGCCAGCAGCCAAGATGCAGGGAACTATGGCTACACCTTC. Translation gives CASSQDAGNYGYTF.

The sample holds a few counts of this clone. This sequence joins TRBV18 and TRBJ1-4; D gene unclear. CDR3 size: 16 residues. Germline V gives CDR1 KGHSH, CDR2 LQKENI. Between the trimmed V and J ends, which lost 0 bases and 4 bases, there was a span of 12 bases. For the CDR3, the DNA is TGTGCCAGCTCACCACCGGAGAGCCTTTTTAATGAAAAACTGTTTTTT. It translates to CASSPPESLFNEKLFF.

The chain has TRBV2 and TRBJ1-6, with 8 nucleotides matching TRBD1. The V segment lost 6 bases and the J segment 1 base; nucleotides outside the gene matches: 2. Germline values: CDR1 SNHLY, CDR2 FYNNEI. The CDR3 runs to 15 residues. In DNA form, the CDR3 reads TGTGCCAGCAGGGGGACAGGTTCCTATAATTCACCCCTCCACTTT. As protein: CASRGTGSYNSPLHF.

This chain links TRBV6-2 or TRBV6-3 with TRBJ2-7, with D maybe TRBD1 (6 bases). Germline loops: CDR1 MNHEY, CDR2 SVGEGT. The V gene lost 2 bases and the J gene lost 0 bases, with 11 bases spanning the gap. CDR3 size: 15 residues. CDR3 residues: CASSYSQTGSYEQYF. CDR3 sequence (DNA): TGTGCCAGCAGTTACAGCCAGACAGGCTCCTACGAGCAGTACTTC.

This sequence joins TRBV4-1 and TRBJ1-2; D ambiguous. The CDR3 contains 15 residues. Trimming removed 1 base at V and 1 base at J, with 10 bases between. The germline V gene has CDR1 MGHRA and CDR2 YSYEKL. CDR3 protein: CASSQVLMDNYGYTF. The CDR3 DNA reads as TGCGCCAGCAGCCAAGTATTGATGGATAACTATGGCTACACCTTC.

The rearrangement links TRBV2 to TRBJ2-3; perhaps TRBD1 as D (5 bases). Germline V CDR1 and CDR2: SNHLY, FYNNEI. Trimming shortened V by 7 bases and J by 0 bases, and 11 bases separated the two germline ends. CDR3 size: 14 residues. The CDR3 loop reads CASMQTASTDTQYF. DNA of the CDR3: TGTGCCAGCATGCAGACAGCCAGCACAGATACGCAGTATTTT.

The V call is TRBV4-1, the J call TRBJ1-2; D ambiguous. There are 15 residues in the CDR3. Germline lookup yields CDR1 MGHRA and CDR2 YSYEKL. Trimming took off 0 bases at V and 0 bases at J, with 8 bases between the two ends. In DNA form, the CDR3 reads TGCGCCAGCAGCCAAGAAGGGCCGGCTAACTATGGCTACACCTTC. It is translated as CASSQEGPANYGYTF.

This CDR3 reads CASSRWSGQGSPNTEAFF. The CDR3 coding sequence is TGTGCCAGTAGTAGGTGGTCGGGTCAGGGGTCCCCGAACACTGAAGCTTTCTTT. This sequence joins TRBV19 and TRBJ1-1; maybe TRBD1 (6 bases). The V and J ends lost 4 bases and 1 base respectively, with 22 bases between them. The CDR3 has 18 amino acids. Looked up from germline, CDR1 is LNHDA and CDR2 is SQIVND (reference sequence).

In regard to this clone: Other DNA sequences from this sample encode an identical CDR3 as well. The rearrangement links TRBV9 to TRBJ2-2, with D uncertain. Germline V gene data show CDR1 as SGDLS and CDR2 as YYNGEE. V shed 0 bases and J shed 6 bases, with 3 bases lying between them. The CDR3 loop spans 12 amino acids. CDR3 DNA: TGTGCCAGCAGCGTAGGTTCCGGGGAGCTGTTTTTT. Translating gives CASSVGSGELFF.

This chain connects TRBV3-1 (or the pseudogene TRBV3-2) to TRBJ2-3, with D possibly TRBD2 on 7 matching bases. CDR1 and CDR2 (germline): LGHDT, YNNKEL (reference sequence). This CDR3 contains 15 residues. V was cut by 1 base and J by 2 bases, with 10 bases left in between. The CDR3 loop reads CASSQAGGSTDTQYF. CDR3 in DNA: TGTGCCAGCAGCCAAGCGGGGGGCTCCACAGATACGCAGTATTTT.

The V call is TRBV30, the J call TRBJ1-2; TRBD1 might be the D (6 bases). Trimming removed 0 bases from V and 7 bases from J, with 18 bases in between. CDR1 is GTSNPN, CDR2 SVGIG, per germline (reference sequence). The length of the CDR3 is 15 residues. Written as DNA, the CDR3 is TGTGCCTGGAGTGTACCCCCCTCGGGGGCGGCTGGCTACACCTTC. Translating gives CAWSVPPSGAAGYTF.

The chain is built from TRBV11-2 and TRBJ1-4; no reliable D call. Germline-derived CDR1 and CDR2 are SGHAT and FQNNGV. V shed 7 bases and J shed 8 bases, with 17 bases lying between them. This CDR3 contains 14 residues. The CDR3 is CASTPLNYAEKLFF. DNA of the CDR3: TGTGCCAGCACCCCTCTTAATTACGCGGAAAAACTGTTTTTT.

CDR3 amino acids: CASSDPRGLAGHSSYNEQFF. The CDR3 nucleotides read TGTGCCAGTAGCGACCCGCGAGGACTAGCGGGGCATAGCTCCTACAATGAGCAGTTCTTC. The rearrangement links TRBV19 to TRBJ2-1; 12 positions match TRBD2. This CDR3 is 20 amino acids long. Trimming cost V 6 bases and J 0 bases; bases outside gene matches: 15. Germline assignment: CDR1 LNHDA and CDR2 SQIVND (reference sequence).